This T cell receptor beta chain was observed in a study of T cells in Graves' hyperthyroidism and ophthalmopathy. Looking at the study overall: Peripheral blood was taken when the disease was first diagnosed, before any treatment began.

The CDR3 totals 15 residues. Germline V gene lookup returns CDR1 MNHNS and CDR2 SASEGT. V was clipped by 3 bases and J by 7 bases; unmatched bases: 12. Amplified regions were TCR beta CDR3 sequences from RNA transcripts. TCR CDR3 underwent first-round RT-PCR with the HTBI primer set. TCRdb re-called the multiplex PCR reads with MiXCR, one entry per CDR3 protein. The table has around 390,000 distinct CDR3 sequences, about 15% seen once. Uncontrolled infection, other autoimmune disease, pregnancy or lactation led to exclusion. The sample holds many counts of this clonotype. Its antigen is as yet unknown. Overall study findings and caveats: Most thyroid-expanded clonotypes above 0.001 were also found in blood. Ophthalmopathy and stable hyperthyroidism were told apart by a 13 V-J model.

Source material: blood. V gene TRBV6-1 combines with J gene TRBJ2-7, with 7 bases matching TRBD1. This receptor was taken from a woman aged 25 to 39 with Graves' ophthalmopathy. The CDR3 DNA reads TGTGCCAGCAGTGACACGCATGAACAGGGGCGGGAGCAGTACTTC. Protein product: CASSDTHEQGREQYF.